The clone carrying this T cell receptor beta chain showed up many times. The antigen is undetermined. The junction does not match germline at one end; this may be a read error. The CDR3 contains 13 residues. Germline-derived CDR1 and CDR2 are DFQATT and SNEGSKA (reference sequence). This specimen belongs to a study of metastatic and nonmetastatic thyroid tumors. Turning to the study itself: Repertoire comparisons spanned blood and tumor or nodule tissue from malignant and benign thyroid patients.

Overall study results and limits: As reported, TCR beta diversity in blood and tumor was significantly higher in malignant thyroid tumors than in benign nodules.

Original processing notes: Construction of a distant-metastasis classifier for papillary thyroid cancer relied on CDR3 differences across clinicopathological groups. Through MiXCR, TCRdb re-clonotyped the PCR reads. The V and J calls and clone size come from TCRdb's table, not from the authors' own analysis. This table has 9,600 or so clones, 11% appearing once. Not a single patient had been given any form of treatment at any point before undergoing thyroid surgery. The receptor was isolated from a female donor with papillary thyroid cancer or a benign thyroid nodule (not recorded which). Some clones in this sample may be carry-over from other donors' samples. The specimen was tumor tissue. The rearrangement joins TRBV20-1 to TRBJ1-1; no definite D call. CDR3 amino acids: CSAQQSLNTAAFF. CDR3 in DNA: TGCAGTGCTCAGCAGTCCCTGAACACTGCAGCTTTCTTT.